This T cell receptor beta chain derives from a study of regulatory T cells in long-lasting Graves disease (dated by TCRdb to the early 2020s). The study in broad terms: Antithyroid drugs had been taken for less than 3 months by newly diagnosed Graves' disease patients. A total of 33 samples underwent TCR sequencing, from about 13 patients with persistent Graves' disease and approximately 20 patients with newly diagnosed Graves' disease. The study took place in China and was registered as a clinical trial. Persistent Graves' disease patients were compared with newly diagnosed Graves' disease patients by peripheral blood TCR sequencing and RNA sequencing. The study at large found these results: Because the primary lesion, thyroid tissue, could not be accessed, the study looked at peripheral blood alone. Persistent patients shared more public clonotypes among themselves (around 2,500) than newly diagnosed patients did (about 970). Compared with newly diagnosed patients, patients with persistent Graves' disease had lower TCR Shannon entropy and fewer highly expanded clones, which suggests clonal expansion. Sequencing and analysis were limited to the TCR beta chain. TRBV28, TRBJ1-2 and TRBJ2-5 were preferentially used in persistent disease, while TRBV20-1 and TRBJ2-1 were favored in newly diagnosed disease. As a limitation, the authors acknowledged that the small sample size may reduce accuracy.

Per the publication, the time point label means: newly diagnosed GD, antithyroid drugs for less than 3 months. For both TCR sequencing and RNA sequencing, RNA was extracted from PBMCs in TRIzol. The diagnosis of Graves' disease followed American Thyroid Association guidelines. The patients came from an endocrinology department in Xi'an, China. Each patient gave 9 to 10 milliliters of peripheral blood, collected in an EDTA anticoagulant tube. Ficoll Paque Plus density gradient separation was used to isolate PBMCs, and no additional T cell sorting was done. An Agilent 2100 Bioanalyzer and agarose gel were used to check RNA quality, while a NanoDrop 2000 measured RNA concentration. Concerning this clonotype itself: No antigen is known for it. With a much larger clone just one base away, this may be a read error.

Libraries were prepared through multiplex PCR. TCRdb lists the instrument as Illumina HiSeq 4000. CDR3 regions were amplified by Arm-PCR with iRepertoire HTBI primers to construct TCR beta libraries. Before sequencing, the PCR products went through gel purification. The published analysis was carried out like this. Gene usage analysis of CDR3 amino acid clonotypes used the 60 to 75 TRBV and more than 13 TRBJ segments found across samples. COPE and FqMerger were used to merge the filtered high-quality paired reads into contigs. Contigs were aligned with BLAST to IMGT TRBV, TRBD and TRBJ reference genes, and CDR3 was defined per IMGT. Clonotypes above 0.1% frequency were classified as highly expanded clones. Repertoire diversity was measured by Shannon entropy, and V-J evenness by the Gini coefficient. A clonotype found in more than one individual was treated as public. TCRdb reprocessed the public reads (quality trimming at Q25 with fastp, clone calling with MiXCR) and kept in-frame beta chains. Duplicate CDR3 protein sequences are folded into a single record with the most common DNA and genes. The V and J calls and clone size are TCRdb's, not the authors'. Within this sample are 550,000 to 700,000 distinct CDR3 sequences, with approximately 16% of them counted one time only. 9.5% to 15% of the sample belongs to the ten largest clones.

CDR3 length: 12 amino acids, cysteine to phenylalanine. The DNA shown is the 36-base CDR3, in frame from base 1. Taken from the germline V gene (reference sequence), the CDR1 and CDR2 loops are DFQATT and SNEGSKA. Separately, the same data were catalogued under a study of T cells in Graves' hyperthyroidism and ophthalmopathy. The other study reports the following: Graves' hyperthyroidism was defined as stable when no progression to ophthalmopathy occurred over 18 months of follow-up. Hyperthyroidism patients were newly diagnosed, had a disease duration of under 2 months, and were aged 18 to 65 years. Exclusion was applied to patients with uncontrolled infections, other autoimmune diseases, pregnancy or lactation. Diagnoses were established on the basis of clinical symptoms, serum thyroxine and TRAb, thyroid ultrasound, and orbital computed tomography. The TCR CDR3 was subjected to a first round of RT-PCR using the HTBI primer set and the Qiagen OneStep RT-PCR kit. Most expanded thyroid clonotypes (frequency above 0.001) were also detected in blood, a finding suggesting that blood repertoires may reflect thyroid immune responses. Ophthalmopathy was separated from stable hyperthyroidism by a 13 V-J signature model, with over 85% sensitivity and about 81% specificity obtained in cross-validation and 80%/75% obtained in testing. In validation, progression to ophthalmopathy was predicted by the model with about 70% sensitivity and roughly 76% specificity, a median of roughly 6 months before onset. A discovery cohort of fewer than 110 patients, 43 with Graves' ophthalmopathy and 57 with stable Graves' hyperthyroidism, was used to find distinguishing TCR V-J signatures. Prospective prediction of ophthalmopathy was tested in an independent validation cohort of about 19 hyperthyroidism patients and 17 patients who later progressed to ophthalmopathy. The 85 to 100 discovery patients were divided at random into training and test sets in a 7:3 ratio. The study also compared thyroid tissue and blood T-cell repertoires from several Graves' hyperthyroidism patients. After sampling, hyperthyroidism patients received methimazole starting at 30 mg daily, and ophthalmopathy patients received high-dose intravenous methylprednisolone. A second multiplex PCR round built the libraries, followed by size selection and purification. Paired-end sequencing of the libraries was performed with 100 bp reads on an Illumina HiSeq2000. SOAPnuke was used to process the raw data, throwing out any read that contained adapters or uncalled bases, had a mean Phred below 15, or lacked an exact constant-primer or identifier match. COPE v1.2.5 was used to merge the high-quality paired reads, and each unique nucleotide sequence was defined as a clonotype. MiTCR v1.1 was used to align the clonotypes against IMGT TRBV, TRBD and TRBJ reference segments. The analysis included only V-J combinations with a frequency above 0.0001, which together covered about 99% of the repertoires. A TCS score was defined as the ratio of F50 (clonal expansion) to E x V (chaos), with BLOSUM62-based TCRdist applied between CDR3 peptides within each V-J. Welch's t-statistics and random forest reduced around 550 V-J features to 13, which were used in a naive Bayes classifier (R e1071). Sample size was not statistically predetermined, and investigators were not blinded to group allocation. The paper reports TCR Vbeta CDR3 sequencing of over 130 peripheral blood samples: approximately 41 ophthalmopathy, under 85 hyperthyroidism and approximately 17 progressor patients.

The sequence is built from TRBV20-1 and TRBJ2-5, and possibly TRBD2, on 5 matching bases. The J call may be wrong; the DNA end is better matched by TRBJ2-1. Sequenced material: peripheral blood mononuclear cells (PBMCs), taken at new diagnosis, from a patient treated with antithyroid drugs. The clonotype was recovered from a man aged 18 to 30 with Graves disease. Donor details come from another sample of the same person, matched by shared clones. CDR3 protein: CSALDFGSEQFF. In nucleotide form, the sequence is TGCAGTGCTTTGGACTTCGGCAGTGAGCAGTTCTTC.